Following are 29 T cell receptor beta chains from one sample sequenced in a study of blood T cell repertoires in COVID-19. The assay was immunoSEQ multiplex PCR, and TCRdb's table has in-frame clones only and misses some. The sample holds 350,000 to 400,000 clones; about 90% are singletons and the top ten take around 7%. Specimen: peripheral blood. These receptors all stem from a man younger than 35 with active or convalescent COVID-19.

The rearrangement uses TRBV11-2 and TRBJ1-5; D not resolved. This CDR3 is 15 amino acids long. The V gene's germline CDR1 is SGHAT and CDR2 FQNNGV. V lost 1 base to trimming and J lost 4 bases, with 11 bases between them. CDR3 loop: CASSLAFGENQPQHF. For the CDR3, the DNA is TGTGCCAGCAGCTTAGCCTTCGGGGAGAATCAGCCCCAGCATTTT.

The gene calls are TRBV6-2 or TRBV6-3 and TRBJ2-1; D is undetermined. Per the germline V gene, CDR1 is MNHEY and CDR2 is SVGEGT. The CDR3 contains 11 residues. V lost 5 bases and J 5 bases, leaving 4 bases between the germline ends. CDR3 region: CASSRDNEQFF. The CDR3, as DNA: TGTGCCAGCAGTCGTGACAATGAGCAGTTCTTC.

The rearrangement uses TRBV2 and TRBJ2-7; TRBD2 matches at 11 bases. The CDR3 has 18 amino acids. Germline CDR1 and CDR2: SNHLY and FYNNEI. Losses at the gene ends were 6 bases for V and 0 bases for J; bases not matched to a gene: 13. In DNA form, the CDR3 reads TGTGCCAGCAGCCGCGGAAGACTAGCGGGGACCTTCTCCTACGAGCAGTACTTC. This sequence encodes CASSRGRLAGTFSYEQYF.

The chain links TRBV11-3 to TRBJ2-2; 7 bases are a match to TRBD1. Unmatched junction bases numbered 4, after V lost 5 bases and J lost 1 base. Germline CDR1 is SGHNT and CDR2 is YENEEA. CDR3 length: 15 amino acids. CDR3 sequence: CASSNRDRNTGELFF. The DNA for the CDR3 is TGTGCCAGCAGCAATCGGGACAGGAACACCGGGGAGCTGTTTTTT.

The chain links TRBV24-1 to TRBJ1-5, with D uncertain. The germline gives CDR1 KGHDR, CDR2 SFDVKD. The CDR3 is made up of 13 amino acids. Trimming took 0 bases from V and 6 from J, leaving 5 bases between them. The CDR3 bases are TGTGCCACCAGTGATTTGGAGGGTCAGCCCCAGCATTTT. Its translation is CATSDLEGQPQHF.

The table lists this clone with a few counts. CDR3 in amino acids: CATSAMTGYGYTF. CDR3 sequence (DNA): TGTGCCACCAGTGCCATGACAGGCTATGGCTACACCTTC. The rearrangement links TRBV24-1 to TRBJ1-2; perhaps TRBD1 as D (6 bases). Germline V gene data show CDR1 as KGHDR and CDR2 as SFDVKD. The germline V and J ends were trimmed by 5 bases and 4 bases, with 10 bases remaining between them. The CDR3 contains 13 residues.

V and J are TRBV7-3 and TRBJ2-6, with D unresolved. Deletions cut 5 bases from V and 0 bases from J, with 14 bases between. The CDR3 consists of 17 residues. The germline gives CDR1 SGHTA, CDR2 FQGTGA. DNA for the CDR3: TGTGCCAGCAGCCCCCGGTCCGCGGCCTCTGGGGCCAACGTCCTGACTTTC. As protein: CASSPRSAASGANVLTF.

The chain couples TRBV9 to TRBJ1-2; 7 bases match TRBD1. Germline V gene lookup returns CDR1 SGDLS and CDR2 YYNGEE. V was clipped by 0 bases and J by 7 bases; unmatched bases: 6. The CDR3 has 14 residues. As DNA, the CDR3 is TGTGCCAGCAGCGTAGTTTTAGGGGGCGGTGGCTACACCTTC. Translated, it gives CASSVVLGGGGYTF.

The chain links TRBV28 to TRBJ2-7, with TRBD2 identical over 7 bases. Germline V CDR1 and CDR2: MDHEN, SYDVKM. With V trimmed by 7 bases and J by 6 bases, 9 bases remained unmatched. The CDR3 covers 13 residues. CDR3 in DNA: TGTGCCAGCACCCTCCCGGGAGGCCGCGAGCAGTACTTC. Its translation: CASTLPGGREQYF.

The V and J genes are TRBV7-3 and TRBJ2-3, with unresolved D. CDR1 and CDR2 (germline): SGHTA, FQGTGA. CDR3 length: 13 amino acids. The germline V and J ends were trimmed by 1 base and 4 bases, with 6 bases remaining between them. CDR3: CASSLIWPDTQYF. As DNA, the CDR3 is TGTGCCAGCAGCTTAATTTGGCCAGATACGCAGTATTTT.

The chain joins TRBV15 to TRBJ1-5, with D unclear. Deletions cut 1 base from V and 0 bases from J, with 19 bases between. CDR3 length: 19 residues. Germline assignment: CDR1 LNHNV and CDR2 YYDKDF (reference sequence). CDR3 nucleotide sequence: TGTGCCACCAGCAGAGTAGGAGGGATGGCCCTTTATAGCAATCAGCCCCAGCATTTT. This translates into CATSRVGGMALYSNQPQHF.

V usage is TRBV18 and J usage is TRBJ1-1, with no clear D. From germline, CDR1 is KGHSH and CDR2 LQKENI. The CDR3 has 12 residues. V shed 3 bases and J shed 7 bases, with 9 bases lying between them. CDR3 bases: TGTGCCAGCTCACCTGACCGGGGTGAAGCTTTCTTT. Its protein product is CASSPDRGEAFF.

The J gene is TRBJ1-1, the V gene TRBV7-8, with 11 bases lining up with TRBD1. CDR3 length: 15 amino acids. From germline, CDR1 is SGHVS and CDR2 FQNEAQ. V trimming: 5 bases; J trimming: 5 bases; junction bases outside the gene matches: 7. The CDR3, as DNA: TGTGCCAGCAGCCCTGGACAGGGGGCGAGGACTGAAGCTTTCTTT. Translation: CASSPGQGARTEAFF.

This clone was seen just once. V and J are TRBV19 and TRBJ1-2; perhaps TRBD1 as D (5 bases). V was pared by 4 bases and J by 2 bases, with 26 bases between. CDR3 length equals 19 residues. Germline assignment: CDR1 LNHDA and CDR2 SQIVND (reference sequence). This chain's CDR3 is CASSRIRENDRPINYGYTF. CDR3 DNA sequence: TGTGCCAGTAGTAGGATAAGAGAGAATGACAGACCGATAAACTATGGCTACACCTTC.

V and J are TRBV7-2 and TRBJ2-3; TRBD2 matches 8 bases. This CDR3 is built from 14 residues. CDR1 and CDR2 (germline): SGHTA, FQGNSA. J was trimmed by 5 bases and V by 2 bases; bases with no gene match: 3. The CDR3 sequence: CASSLRGRRDTQYF. The CDR3 DNA reads as TGTGCCAGCAGCTTACGCGGGAGGAGAGATACGCAGTATTTT.

This chain uses TRBV18 with TRBJ1-2, with D tentatively TRBD1 (6 bases). The CDR3 has 13 residues. CDR1 KGHSH and CDR2 LQKENI come from the germline V gene. V gave up 2 bases and J gave up 4 bases, with 8 bases separating them. CDR3 protein: CASSPGGFYGYTF. The CDR3 bases are TGTGCCAGCTCACCAGGGGGCTTCTATGGCTACACCTTC.

CDR3 amino acids: CASSFAGGAYGYTF. CDR3 DNA: TGTGCCAGCAGTTTTGCGGGGGGCGCCTATGGCTACACCTTC. This sequence joins TRBV6-5 and TRBJ1-2, with D perhaps matching TRBD1 (6 bases). The CDR3 is made up of 14 amino acids. The germline gives CDR1 MNHEY, CDR2 SVGAGI. The germline V and J ends were trimmed by 4 bases and 4 bases, with 13 bases remaining between them.

The genes are TRBV7-2 and TRBJ2-3; TRBD2 matches at 12 bases. The CDR3 extends over 17 amino acids. CDR1 SGHTA and CDR2 FQGNSA come from the germline V gene. Trimming cost V 10 bases and J 2 bases; bases outside gene matches: 13. DNA of the CDR3: TGTGCCATAGGACTAGCGGGGACTATTCGATCCACAGATACGCAGTATTTT. Its protein is CAIGLAGTIRSTDTQYF.

The chain employs TRBV7-2 and TRBJ1-4, with D possibly matching TRBD1 (6 bases). The CDR3 loop spans 18 amino acids. The germline CDR1 and CDR2 sequences are SGHTA and FQGNSA. Trimming stripped 2 bases from V and 3 bases from J, with 19 bases between. The CDR3 DNA reads as TGTGCCAGCAGCTTAAGCCTGGGACAACTGGGGGCTAATGAAAAACTGTTTTTT. Translation: CASSLSLGQLGANEKLFF.

The chain carries TRBV18 and TRBJ2-7, with 7 bases that match TRBD1. The trim removed 3 bases at V and 5 bases at J, leaving 13 bases unmatched. The CDR3 extends over 16 amino acids. Germline assignment: CDR1 KGHSH and CDR2 LQKENI. The CDR3 region is CASSPLRGQGWNEQYF. The DNA of the CDR3 is TGTGCCAGCTCACCGCTAAGGGGGCAGGGCTGGAACGAGCAGTACTTC.

J is TRBJ1-5 and V is TRBV10-3, with a tentative D call TRBD1 (6 bases). This CDR3 comprises 13 residues. Germline CDR1 and CDR2: ENHRY and SYGVKD. V lost 10 bases and J lost 7, with 17 bases in between. CDR3 sequence (DNA): TGTGCCACAGGGGAGAGGGGGGGGCAGCCCCAGCATTTT. Its protein is CATGERGGQPQHF.

The chain is built from TRBV11-2 and TRBJ2-3, with 15 positions matching TRBD2. Per the germline V gene, CDR1 is SGHAT and CDR2 is FQNNGV. The CDR3 loop spans 19 amino acids. The V gene end was trimmed by 5 bases and the J gene end by 4 bases; junction bases not matched to a gene: 13. DNA of the CDR3: TGTGCCAGCAGCCCTCCCCTGGGACTAGCGGGGGGTTATTCAGATACGCAGTATTTT. Translation gives CASSPPLGLAGGYSDTQYF. Full variable domain (rest looked up from reference TRBV11-2 and TRBJ2-3): EAGVAQSPRYKIIEKRQSVAFWCNPISGHATLYWYQQILGQGPKLLIQFQNNGVVDDSQLPKDRFSAERLKGVDSTLKIQPAKLEDSAVYLCASSPPLGLAGGYSDTQYFGPGTRLTVL.

As for this clone: The same CDR3 can be traced to other DNA sequences in this sample. CDR3 sequence reads: CASSQDRNTEAFF. CDR3 coding DNA: TGCGCCAGCAGCCAGGACAGAAACACTGAAGCTTTCTTT. The chain links TRBV4-3 to TRBJ1-1; D perhaps matches TRBD1 (6 bases). This CDR3 is built from 13 residues. The V gene's germline CDR1 is LGHNA and CDR2 YSLEER. Trimming stripped 3 bases from V and 2 bases from J, with 7 bases between.

This clone was seen a single time. J is TRBJ1-1 and V is TRBV6-6; maybe TRBD1 (6 bases). Germline CDR1 reads MNHNY; CDR2 reads SVGAGI (reference sequence). V was trimmed by 5 bases and J by 4 bases, leaving 17 bases between them. The CDR3 totals 15 residues. CDR3 nucleotide sequence: TGTGCCAGCAGTGCGGGGGGCCGAGGCGGCACTGAAGCTTTCTTT. Translated: CASSAGGRGGTEAFF.

This sequence joins TRBV19 and TRBJ2-7; unclear D gene. This CDR3 spans 13 amino acids. Trimming shortened V by 4 bases and J by 2 bases, and 9 bases separated the two germline ends. CDR1 is LNHDA and CDR2 is SQIVND in the germline V gene (reference sequence). In DNA, the CDR3 is TGTGCCAGTAGTACCCAGGCCACCTACGAGCAGTACTTC. Translating it yields CASSTQATYEQYF.

The J gene is TRBJ1-2, the V gene TRBV24-1, with TRBD1 matching 10 bases. The CDR3 is made up of 14 amino acids. Germline V gene data show CDR1 as KGHDR and CDR2 as SFDVKD. V dropped 5 bases and J dropped 6; count of bases not matched to a gene: 5. The CDR3 DNA reads TGTGCCACCAGTGGGGACAGGGGTCGGGATGGCTACACCTTC. Its translation: CATSGDRGRDGYTF.

There are a few counts of this clone. The chain has TRBV19 and TRBJ1-1, with D possibly matching TRBD1 (5 bases). Trimming took 1 base from V and 11 from J, leaving 11 bases between them. Germline V CDR1 and CDR2: LNHDA, SQIVND (reference sequence). The CDR3 has 12 residues. The DNA of the CDR3 is TGTGCCAGTAGTATAGGGGGAGGGGACGCTTTCTTT. It encodes CASSIGGGDAFF.

J is TRBJ2-5 and V is TRBV24-1; TRBD2 matches 13 bases. V lost 10 bases to trimming and J lost 3 bases; unmatched junction nucleotides: 10. The length of the CDR3 is 16 residues. Germline V gene sequence: CDR1 KGHDR, CDR2 SFDVKD. The CDR3, as DNA: TGTGCCACGGAGGCCTCGGGACTAGCGGGAAAAGAGACCCAGTACTTC. It codes for CATEASGLAGKETQYF.

V usage is TRBV5-1 and J usage is TRBJ1-2, with TRBD1 matching 10 bases. V trimming: 5 bases; J trimming: 2 bases; junction bases outside the gene matches: 6. The CDR3 totals 15 residues. The germline V gene has CDR1 SGHRS and CDR2 YFSETQ. CDR3 protein: CASRLPGQGNYGYTF. CDR3 nucleotide sequence: TGCGCCAGCAGACTACCGGGACAGGGGAACTATGGCTACACCTTC.